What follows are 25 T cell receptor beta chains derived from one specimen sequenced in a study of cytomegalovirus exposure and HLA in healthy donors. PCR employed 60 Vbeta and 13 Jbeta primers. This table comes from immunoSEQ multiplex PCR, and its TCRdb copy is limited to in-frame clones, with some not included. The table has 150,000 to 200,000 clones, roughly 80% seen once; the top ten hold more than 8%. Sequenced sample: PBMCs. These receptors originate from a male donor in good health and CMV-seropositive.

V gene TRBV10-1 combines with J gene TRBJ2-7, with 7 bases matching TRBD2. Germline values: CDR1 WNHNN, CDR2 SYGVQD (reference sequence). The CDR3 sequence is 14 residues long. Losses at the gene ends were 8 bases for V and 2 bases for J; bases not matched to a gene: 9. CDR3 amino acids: CASSPSGLPYEQYF. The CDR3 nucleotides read TGCGCCAGCTCCCCCTCGGGACTACCCTACGAGCAGTACTTC.

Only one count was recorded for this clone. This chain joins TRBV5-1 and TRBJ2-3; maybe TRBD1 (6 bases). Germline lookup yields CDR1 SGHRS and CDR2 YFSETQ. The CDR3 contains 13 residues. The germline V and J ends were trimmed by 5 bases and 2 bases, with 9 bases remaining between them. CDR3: CASRTGNTDTQYF. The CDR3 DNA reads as TGCGCCAGCAGGACAGGAAACACAGATACGCAGTATTTT.

The CDR3 protein is CASRTLAGVTGELFF. CDR3 DNA sequence: TGTGCCAGCAGGACCCTAGCGGGAGTTACCGGGGAGCTGTTTTTT. The chain has TRBV28 and TRBJ2-2, with 10 bases that match TRBD2. Germline CDR1 MDHEN, CDR2 SYDVKM. The CDR3 loop spans 15 amino acids. Trimming cost V 6 bases and J 5 bases; bases outside gene matches: 6.

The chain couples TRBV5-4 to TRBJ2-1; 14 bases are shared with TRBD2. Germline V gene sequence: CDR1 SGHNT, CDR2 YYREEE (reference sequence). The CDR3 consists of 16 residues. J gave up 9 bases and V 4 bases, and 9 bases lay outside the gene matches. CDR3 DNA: TGTGCCAGCAGCATCCAGACTAGCGGGAGGGCCAGTGAGCAGTTCTTC. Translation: CASSIQTSGRASEQFF.

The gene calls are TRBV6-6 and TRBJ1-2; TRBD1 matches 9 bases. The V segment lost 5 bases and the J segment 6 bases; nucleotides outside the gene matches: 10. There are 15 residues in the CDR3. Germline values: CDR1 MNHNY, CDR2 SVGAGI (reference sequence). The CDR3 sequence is CASSRGTGLGDGYTF. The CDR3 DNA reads TGTGCCAGCAGTAGGGGGACAGGGCTAGGCGATGGCTACACCTTC.

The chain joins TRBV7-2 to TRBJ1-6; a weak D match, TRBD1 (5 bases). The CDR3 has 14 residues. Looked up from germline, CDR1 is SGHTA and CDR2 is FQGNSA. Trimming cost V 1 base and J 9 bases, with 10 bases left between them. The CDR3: CASSLVGVTSPLHF. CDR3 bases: TGTGCCAGCAGCTTAGTAGGGGTTACTTCACCCCTCCACTTT.

CDR3 nucleotides: TGCGCCAGCAGCCATGCGGGGACCTCCACAGATACGCAGTATTTT. Protein product: CASSHAGTSTDTQYF. The rearrangement joins TRBV5-1 to TRBJ2-3; perhaps TRBD2 as D (6 bases). V was pared by 4 bases and J by 2 bases, with 14 bases between. The CDR3 consists of 15 residues. CDR1 SGHRS and CDR2 YFSETQ come from the germline V gene.

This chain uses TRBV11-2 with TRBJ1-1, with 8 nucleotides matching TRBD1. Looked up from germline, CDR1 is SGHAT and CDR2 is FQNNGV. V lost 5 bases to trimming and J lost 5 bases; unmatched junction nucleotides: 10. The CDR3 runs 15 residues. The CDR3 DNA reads TGTGCCAGCAGCCCTTCGACAGGGGTAGGGACTGAAGCTTTCTTT. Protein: CASSPSTGVGTEAFF.

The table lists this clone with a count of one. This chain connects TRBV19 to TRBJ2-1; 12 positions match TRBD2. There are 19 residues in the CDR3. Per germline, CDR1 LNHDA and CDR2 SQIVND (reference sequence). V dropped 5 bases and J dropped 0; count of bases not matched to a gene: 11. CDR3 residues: CASSLPTSGGQNSYNEQFF. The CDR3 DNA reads TGTGCCAGTAGTTTACCGACTAGCGGGGGACAGAACTCCTACAATGAGCAGTTCTTC. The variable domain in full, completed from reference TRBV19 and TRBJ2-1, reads DGGITQSPKYLFRKEGQNVTLSCEQNLNHDAMYWYRQDPGQGLRLIYYSQIVNDFQKGDIAEGYSVSREKKESFPLTVTSAQKNPTAFYLCASSLPTSGGQNSYNEQFFGPGTRLTVL.

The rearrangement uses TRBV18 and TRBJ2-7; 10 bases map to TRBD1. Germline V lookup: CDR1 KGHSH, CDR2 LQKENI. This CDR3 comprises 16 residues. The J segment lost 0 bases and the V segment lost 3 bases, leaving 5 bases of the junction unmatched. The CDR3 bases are TGTGCCAGCTCACCCCTAGGGACAGGGGACTCCTACGAGCAGTACTTC. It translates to CASSPLGTGDSYEQYF.

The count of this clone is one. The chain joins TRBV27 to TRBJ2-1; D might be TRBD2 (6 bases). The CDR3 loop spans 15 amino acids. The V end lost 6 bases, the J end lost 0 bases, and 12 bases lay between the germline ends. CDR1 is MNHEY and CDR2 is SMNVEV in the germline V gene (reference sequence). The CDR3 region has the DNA TGTGCCAGCAGACTAGGGACTTCCTCCTACAATGAGCAGTTCTTC. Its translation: CASRLGTSSYNEQFF.

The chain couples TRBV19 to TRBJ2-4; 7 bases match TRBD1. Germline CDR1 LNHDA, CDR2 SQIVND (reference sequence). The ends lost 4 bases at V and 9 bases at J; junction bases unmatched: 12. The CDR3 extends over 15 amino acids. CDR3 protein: CASSRGGGLGGIQYF. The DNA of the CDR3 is TGTGCCAGTAGTAGAGGGGGCGGTTTAGGGGGCATTCAGTACTTC.

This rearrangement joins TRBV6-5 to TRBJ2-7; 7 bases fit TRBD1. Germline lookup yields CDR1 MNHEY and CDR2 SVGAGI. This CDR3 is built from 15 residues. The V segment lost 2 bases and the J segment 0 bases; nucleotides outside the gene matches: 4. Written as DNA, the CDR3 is TGTGCCAGCAGTTACCGGGACAGAAGCTCCTACGAGCAGTACTTC. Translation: CASSYRDRSSYEQYF.

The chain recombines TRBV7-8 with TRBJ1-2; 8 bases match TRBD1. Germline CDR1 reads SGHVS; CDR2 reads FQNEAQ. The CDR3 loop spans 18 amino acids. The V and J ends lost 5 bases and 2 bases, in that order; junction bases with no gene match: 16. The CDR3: CASSSRRDRIGGNYGYTF. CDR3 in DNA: TGTGCCAGCAGCAGCCGCCGGGACAGGATCGGTGGGAACTATGGCTACACCTTC.

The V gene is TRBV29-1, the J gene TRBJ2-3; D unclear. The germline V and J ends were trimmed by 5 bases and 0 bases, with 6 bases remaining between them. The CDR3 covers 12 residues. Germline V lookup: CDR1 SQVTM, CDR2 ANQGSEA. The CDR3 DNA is TGCAGCGTTCGTCCTAGCACAGATACGCAGTATTTT. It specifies CSVRPSTDTQYF.

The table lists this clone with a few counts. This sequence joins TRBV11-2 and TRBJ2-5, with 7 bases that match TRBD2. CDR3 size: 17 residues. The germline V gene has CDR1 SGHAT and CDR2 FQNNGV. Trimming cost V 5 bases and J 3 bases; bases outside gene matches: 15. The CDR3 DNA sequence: TGTGCCAGCAGCCCTCGTCCACGCGGGGGTTCAGAAGAGACCCAGTACTTC. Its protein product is CASSPRPRGGSEETQYF.

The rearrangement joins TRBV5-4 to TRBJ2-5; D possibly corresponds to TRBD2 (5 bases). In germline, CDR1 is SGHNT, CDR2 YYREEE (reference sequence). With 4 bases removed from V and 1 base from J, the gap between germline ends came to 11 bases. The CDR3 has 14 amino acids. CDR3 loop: CASSLQGSQETQYF. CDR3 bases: TGTGCCAGCAGCCTTCAAGGGAGCCAAGAGACCCAGTACTTC.

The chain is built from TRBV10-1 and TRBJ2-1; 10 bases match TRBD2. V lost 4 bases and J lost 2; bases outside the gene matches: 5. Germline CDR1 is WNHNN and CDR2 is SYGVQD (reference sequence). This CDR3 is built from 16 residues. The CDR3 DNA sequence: TGCGCCAGCAGTGCGACGAGCGGGAGGGCCTACAATGAGCAGTTCTTC. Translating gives CASSATSGRAYNEQFF.

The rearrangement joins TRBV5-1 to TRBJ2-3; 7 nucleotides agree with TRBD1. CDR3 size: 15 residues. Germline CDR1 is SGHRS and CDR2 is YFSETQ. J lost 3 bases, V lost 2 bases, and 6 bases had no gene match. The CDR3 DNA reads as TGCGCCAGCAGCTTAGATACAGGGGTAACAGATACGCAGTATTTT. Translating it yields CASSLDTGVTDTQYF.

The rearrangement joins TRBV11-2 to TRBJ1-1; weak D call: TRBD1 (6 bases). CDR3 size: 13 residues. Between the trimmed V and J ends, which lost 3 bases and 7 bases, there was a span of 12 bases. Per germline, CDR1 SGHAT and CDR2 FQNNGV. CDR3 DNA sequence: TGTGCCAGCAGCTTTTACAGGGCCCGTGAAGCTTTCTTT. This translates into CASSFYRAREAFF.

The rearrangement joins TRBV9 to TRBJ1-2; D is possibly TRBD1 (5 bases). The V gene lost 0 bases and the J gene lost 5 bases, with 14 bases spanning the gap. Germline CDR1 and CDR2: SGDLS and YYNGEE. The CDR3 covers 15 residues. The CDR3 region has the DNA TGTGCCAGCAGCGTAGAAAGTTGGGGGGATTATGGCTACACCTTC. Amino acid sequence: CASSVESWGDYGYTF.

For the CDR3, the DNA is TGTGCCACCAGCATCATAGCCGGAGAGACCCAGTACTTC. The encoded protein is CATSIIAGETQYF. The chain recombines TRBV15 with TRBJ2-5; D remains unclear. Per germline, CDR1 LNHNV and CDR2 YYDKDF (reference sequence). This CDR3 contains 13 residues. V was trimmed by 4 bases and J by 4 bases, leaving 10 bases between them. The full variable domain, in which reference TRBV15 and TRBJ2-5 provide the parts outside the CDR3, is DAMVIQNPRYQVTQFGKPVTLSCSQTLNHNVMYWYQQKSSQAPKLLFHYYDKDFNNEADTPDNFQSRRPNTSFCFLDIRSPGLGDTAMYLCATSIIAGETQYFGPGTRLLVL.

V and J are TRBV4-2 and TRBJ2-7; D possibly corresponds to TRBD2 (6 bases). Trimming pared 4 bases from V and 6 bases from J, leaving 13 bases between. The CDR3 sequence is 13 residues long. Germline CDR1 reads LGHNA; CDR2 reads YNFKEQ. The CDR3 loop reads CASSLLGGSEQYF. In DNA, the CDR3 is TGTGCCAGCAGCCTCCTAGGAGGGAGCGAGCAGTACTTC.

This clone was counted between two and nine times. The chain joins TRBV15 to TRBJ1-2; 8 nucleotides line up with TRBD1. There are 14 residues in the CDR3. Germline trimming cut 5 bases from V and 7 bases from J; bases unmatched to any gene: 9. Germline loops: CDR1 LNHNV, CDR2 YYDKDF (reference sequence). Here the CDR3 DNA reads TGTGCCACCAGCCGACGAACTACAGGGGGTGGCTACACCTTC. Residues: CATSRRTTGGGYTF.

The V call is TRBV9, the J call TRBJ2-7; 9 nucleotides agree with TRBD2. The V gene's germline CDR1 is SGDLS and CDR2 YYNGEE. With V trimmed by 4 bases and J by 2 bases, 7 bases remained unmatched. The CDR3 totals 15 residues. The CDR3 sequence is CASSPRGGGAYEQYF. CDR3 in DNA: TGTGCCAGCAGCCCCCGCGGGGGGGGTGCCTACGAGCAGTACTTC.